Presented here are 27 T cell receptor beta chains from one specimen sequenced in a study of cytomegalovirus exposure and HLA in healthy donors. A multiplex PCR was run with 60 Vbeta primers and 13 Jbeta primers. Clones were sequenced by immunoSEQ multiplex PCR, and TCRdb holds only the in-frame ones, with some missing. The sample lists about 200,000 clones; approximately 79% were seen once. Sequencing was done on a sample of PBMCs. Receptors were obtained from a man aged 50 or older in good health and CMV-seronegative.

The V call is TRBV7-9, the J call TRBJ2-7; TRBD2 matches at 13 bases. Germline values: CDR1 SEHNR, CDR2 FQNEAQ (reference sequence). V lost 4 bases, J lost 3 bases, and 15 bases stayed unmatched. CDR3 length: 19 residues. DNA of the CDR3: TGTGCCAGCAGCTCCCCTCTGACTAGCGGGAGGCCCACCGTCTACGAGCAGTACTTC. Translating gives CASSSPLTSGRPTVYEQYF.

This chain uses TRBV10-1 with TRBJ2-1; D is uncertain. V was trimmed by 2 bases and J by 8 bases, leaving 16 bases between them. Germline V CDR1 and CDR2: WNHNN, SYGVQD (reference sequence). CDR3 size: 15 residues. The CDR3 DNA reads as TGCGCCAGCAGTGAGGCCGCCCTCCGGGTAGATGAGCAGTTCTTC. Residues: CASSEAALRVDEQFF.

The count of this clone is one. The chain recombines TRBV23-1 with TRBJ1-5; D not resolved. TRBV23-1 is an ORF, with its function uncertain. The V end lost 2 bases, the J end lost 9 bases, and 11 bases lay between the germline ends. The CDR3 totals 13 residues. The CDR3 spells CASSQPVLVPQHF. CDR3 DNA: TGCGCCAGCAGTCAACCGGTGTTGGTGCCCCAGCATTTT.

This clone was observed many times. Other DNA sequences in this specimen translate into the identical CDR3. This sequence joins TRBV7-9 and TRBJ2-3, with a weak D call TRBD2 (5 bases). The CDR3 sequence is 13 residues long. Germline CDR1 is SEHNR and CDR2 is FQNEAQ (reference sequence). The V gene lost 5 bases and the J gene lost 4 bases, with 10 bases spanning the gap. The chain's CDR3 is CASSPRGPDTQYF. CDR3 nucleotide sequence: TGTGCCAGCAGCCCCCGAGGGCCAGATACGCAGTATTTT.

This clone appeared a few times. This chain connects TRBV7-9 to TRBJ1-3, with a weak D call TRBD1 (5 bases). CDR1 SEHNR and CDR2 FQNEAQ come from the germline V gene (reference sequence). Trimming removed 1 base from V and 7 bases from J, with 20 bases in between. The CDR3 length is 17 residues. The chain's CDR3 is CASSLEPGRFVGNTIYF. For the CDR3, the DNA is TGTGCCAGCAGCTTAGAGCCAGGGAGGTTCGTCGGGAACACCATATATTTT. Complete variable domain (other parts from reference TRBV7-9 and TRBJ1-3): DTGVSQNPRHKITKRGQNVTFRCDPISEHNRLYWYRQTLGQGPEFLTYFQNEAQLEKSRLLSDRFSAERPKGSFSTLEIQRTEQGDSAMYLCASSLEPGRFVGNTIYFGEGSWLTVV.

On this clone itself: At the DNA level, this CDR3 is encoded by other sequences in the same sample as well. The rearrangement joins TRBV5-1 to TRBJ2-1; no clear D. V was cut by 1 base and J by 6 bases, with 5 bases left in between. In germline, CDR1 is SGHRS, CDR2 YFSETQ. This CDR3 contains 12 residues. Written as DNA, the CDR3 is TGCGCCAGCAGCTTGCCCAGCAATGAGCAGTTCTTC. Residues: CASSLPSNEQFF.

CDR3 loop: CASSLRDTNTEAFF. The CDR3 DNA reads TGTGCCAGCAGCTTGAGGGACACGAACACTGAAGCTTTCTTT. The chain recombines TRBV7-8 with TRBJ1-1; TRBD1 is a possible D gene (6 bases). Germline CDR1 is SGHVS and CDR2 is FQNEAQ. Trimming cost V 3 bases and J 1 base, with 9 bases left between them. The CDR3 consists of 14 residues.

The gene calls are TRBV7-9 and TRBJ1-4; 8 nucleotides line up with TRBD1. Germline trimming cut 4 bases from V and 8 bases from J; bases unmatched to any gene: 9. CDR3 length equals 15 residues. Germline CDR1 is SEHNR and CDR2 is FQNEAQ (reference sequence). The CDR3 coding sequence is TGTGCCAGCAGCTCAACATCGGGACAGGCGGAAAAACTGTTTTTT. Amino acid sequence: CASSSTSGQAEKLFF.

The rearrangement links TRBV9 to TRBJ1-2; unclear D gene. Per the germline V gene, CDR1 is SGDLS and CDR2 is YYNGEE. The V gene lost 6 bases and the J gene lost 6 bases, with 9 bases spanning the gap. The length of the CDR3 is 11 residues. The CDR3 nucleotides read TGTGCCAGCAAGGAGGCGGATGGCTACACCTTC. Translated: CASKEADGYTF.

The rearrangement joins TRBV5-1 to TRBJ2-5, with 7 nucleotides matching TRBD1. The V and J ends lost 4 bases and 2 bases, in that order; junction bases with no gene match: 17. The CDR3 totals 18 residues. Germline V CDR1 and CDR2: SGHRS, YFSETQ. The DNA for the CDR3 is TGCGCCAGCAGCGGCGGACAGGCCGGTCTCAATTCGCAAGAGACCCAGTACTTC. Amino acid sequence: CASSGGQAGLNSQETQYF.

The chain's CDR3 is CASSSRGSGNIQYF. The CDR3 region has the DNA TGTGCCAGCAGCTCCAGGGGCTCGGGAAACATTCAGTACTTC. The gene calls are TRBV5-4 and TRBJ2-4; D perhaps matches TRBD1 (6 bases). CDR3 length: 14 amino acids. The germline V gene has CDR1 SGHNT and CDR2 YYREEE (reference sequence). V lost 3 bases and J lost 6, with 13 bases in between.

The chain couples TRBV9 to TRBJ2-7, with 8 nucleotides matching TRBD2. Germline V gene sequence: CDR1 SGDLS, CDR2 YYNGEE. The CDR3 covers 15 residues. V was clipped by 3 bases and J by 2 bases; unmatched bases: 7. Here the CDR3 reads CASSAGREAAYEQYF. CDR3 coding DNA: TGTGCCAGCAGCGCGGGGCGGGAGGCCGCCTACGAGCAGTACTTC.

The CDR3 loop reads CASSLDRGDGYTF. CDR3 nucleotides: TGTGCCAGCAGCTTAGACAGGGGCGATGGCTACACCTTC. The J gene is TRBJ1-2, the V gene TRBV7-3, with 8 bases that match TRBD1. The CDR3 extends over 13 amino acids. Germline V CDR1 and CDR2: SGHTA, FQGTGA. V shed 2 bases and J 6 bases; nucleotides not matched to a gene: 2.

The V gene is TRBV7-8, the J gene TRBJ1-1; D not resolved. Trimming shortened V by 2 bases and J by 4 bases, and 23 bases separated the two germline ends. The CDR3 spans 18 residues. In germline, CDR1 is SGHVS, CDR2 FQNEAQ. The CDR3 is CASSLPLKTREVITEAFF. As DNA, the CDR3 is TGTGCCAGCAGCTTACCCCTAAAGACGAGGGAGGTCATCACTGAAGCTTTCTTT.

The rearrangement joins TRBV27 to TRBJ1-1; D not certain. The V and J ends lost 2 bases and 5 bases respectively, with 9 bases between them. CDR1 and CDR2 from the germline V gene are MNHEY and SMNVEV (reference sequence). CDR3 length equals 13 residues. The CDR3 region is CASSLSPGTEAFF. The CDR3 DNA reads TGTGCCAGCAGTTTAAGTCCGGGAACTGAAGCTTTCTTT.

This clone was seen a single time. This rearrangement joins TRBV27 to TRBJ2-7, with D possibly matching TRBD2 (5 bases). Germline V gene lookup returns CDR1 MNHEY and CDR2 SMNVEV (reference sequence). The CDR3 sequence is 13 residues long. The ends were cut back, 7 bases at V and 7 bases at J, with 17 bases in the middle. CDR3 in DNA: TGTGCCAGCACGGCATTTGGAGGCGGAGAGCAGTACTTC. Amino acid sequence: CASTAFGGGEQYF.

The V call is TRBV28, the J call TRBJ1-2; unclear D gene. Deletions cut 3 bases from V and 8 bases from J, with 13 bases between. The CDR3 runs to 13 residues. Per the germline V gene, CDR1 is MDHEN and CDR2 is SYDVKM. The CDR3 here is CASSFVRVPGYTF. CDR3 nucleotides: TGTGCCAGCAGTTTTGTGAGGGTTCCAGGCTACACCTTC.

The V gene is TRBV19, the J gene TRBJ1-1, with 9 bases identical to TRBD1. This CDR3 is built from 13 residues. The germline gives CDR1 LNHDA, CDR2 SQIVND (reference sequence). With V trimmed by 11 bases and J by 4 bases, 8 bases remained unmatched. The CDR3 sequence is CAARTGGVTEAFF. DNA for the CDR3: TGTGCCGCCCGAACAGGGGGCGTCACTGAAGCTTTCTTT.

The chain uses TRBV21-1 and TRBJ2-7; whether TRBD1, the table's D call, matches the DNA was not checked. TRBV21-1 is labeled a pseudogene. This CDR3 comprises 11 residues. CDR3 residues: CASSINYEQYF. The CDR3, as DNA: TGTGCCAGCAGCATCAACTACGAGCAGTACTTC.

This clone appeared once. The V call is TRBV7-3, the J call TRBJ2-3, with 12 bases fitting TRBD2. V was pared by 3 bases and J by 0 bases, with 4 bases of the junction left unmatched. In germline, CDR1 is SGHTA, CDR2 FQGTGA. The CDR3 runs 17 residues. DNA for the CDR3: TGTGCCAGCAGCTTTCTAGCGGGAGGGTCTAGCACAGATACGCAGTATTTT. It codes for CASSFLAGGSSTDTQYF.

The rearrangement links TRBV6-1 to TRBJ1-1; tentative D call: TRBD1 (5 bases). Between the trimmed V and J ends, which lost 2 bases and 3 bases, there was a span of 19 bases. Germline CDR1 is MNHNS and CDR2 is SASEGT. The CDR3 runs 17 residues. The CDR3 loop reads CASSEYYVSRGDTEAFF. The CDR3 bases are TGTGCCAGCAGTGAATATTATGTTTCCCGGGGGGACACTGAAGCTTTCTTT.

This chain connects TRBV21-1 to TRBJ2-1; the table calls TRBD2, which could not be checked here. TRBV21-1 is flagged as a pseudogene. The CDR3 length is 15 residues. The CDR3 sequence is CASSNEAVFYNEQFF. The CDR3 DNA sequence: TGTGCCAGCAGCAACGAAGCGGTTTTCTACAATGAGCAGTTCTTC.

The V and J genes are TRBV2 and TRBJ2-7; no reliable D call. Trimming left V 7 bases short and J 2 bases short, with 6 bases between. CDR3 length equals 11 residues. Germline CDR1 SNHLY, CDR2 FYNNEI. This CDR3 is CASISAYEQYF. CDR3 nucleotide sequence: TGTGCCAGCATCTCGGCCTACGAGCAGTACTTC.

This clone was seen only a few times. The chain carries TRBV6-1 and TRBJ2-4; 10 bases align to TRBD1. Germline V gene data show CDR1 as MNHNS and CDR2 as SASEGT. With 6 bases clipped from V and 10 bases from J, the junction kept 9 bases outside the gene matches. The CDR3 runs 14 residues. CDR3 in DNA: TGTGCCAGCAGGACCGGGACAGGGGCGTCAATTCAGTACTTC. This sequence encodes CASRTGTGASIQYF.

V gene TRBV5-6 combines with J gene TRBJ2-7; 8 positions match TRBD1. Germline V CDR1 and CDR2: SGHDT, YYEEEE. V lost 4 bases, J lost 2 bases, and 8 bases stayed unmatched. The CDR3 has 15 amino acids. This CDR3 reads CASSPGGFRTYEQYF. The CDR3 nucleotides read TGTGCCAGCAGCCCAGGGGGCTTCAGGACCTACGAGCAGTACTTC.

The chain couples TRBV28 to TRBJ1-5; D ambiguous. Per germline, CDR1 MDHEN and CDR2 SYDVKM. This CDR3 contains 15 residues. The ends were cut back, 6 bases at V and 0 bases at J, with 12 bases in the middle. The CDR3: CASRKTRFSNQPQHF. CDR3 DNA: TGTGCCAGCAGAAAAACGCGTTTTAGCAATCAGCCCCAGCATTTT.

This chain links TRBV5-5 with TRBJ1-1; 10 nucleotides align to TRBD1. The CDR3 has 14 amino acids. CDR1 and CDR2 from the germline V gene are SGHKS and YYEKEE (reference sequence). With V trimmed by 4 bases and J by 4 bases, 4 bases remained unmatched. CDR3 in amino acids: CASSPTGGPTEAFF. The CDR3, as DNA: TGTGCCAGCAGCCCGACAGGGGGCCCCACTGAAGCTTTCTTT.